These T cell receptor beta chains were read from a single sample in a study of long-term antiretroviral therapy in people with HIV. Libraries were prepared by immunoSEQ multiplex PCR; TCRdb keeps only in-frame clonotypes and omits some of them. This table holds about 21,000 clones, about 88% found once. The starting material was unsorted PBMCs, obtained 2.3 years after starting antiretroviral therapy. The receptors derive from a man between 60 and 75 years old with HIV. CDR3s include the opening cysteine and the closing phenylalanine or tryptophan. D genes are given only for firm matches. Clone size is given for some rows only: seen once, a few or many times, or a class if the clone is expanded.

.	.	TRBV30	TRBJ1-2	TGTGCCTGGAGCTATCTCGGTGGAGTAGGCTATGGCTACACCTTC	CAWSYLGGVGYGYTF
.	.	TRBV30	TRBJ2-1	TGTGCCTGGAGTGTGGGGATGCCCAGCGATGAGCAGTTCTTC	CAWSVGMPSDEQFF
TRBD1	.	TRBV5-1	TRBJ2-5	TGCGCCAGCAGCTTTAGGACAGGGGGGCTCCAAGAGACCCAGTACTTC	CASSFRTGGLQETQYF
.	.	TRBV12-5	TRBJ1-1	TGTGCTAGTGGTTTGCAAGCGTCGAACACTGAAGCTTTCTTT	CASGLQASNTEAFF
TRBD1	.	TRBV29-1	TRBJ1-1	TGCAGCGTTGCTGAGACAGGGGGGGACACTGAAGCTTTCTTT	CSVAETGGDTEAFF
.	.	TRBV5-4	TRBJ2-2	TGTGCCAGCAGCTTATGGAGGGGACCGAACACCGGGGAGCTGTTTTTT	CASSLWRGPNTGELFF
.	.	TRBV19	TRBJ1-5	TGTGCCAGTAGTATAGAGGGTAGGGGGGAAAATCAGCCCCAGCATTTT	CASSIEGRGENQPQHF
.	.	TRBV18	TRBJ2-3	TGTGCCAGCTCACCAGGGCCCCGGGATACGCAGTATTTT	CASSPGPRDTQYF
.	.	TRBV27	TRBJ2-4	TGTGCCAGCAGTTTGGTGCCTCCGGTCAAAAACATTCAGTACTTC	CASSLVPPVKNIQYF
.	few	TRBV27	TRBJ2-7	TGTGCCAGCAGTTCCAGGATCGGGACCGTCCTCTCCTACGAGCAGTACTTC	CASSSRIGTVLSYEQYF
.	few	TRBV4-1	TRBJ2-7	TGCGCCAGCAGCCAAGAAATCTTCAGCCTAGCAGGGCTACGCGAGCAGTACTTC	CASSQEIFSLAGLREQYF
.	.	TRBV4-1	TRBJ1-4	TGCGCCAGCAGCCGGGCCCTTGAAGAAAGACTGTTTTTT	CASSRALEERLFF
.	.	TRBV19	TRBJ1-2	TGTGCCAGTAGCCTGGACTCGGGGAGAAACCTCTATGGCTACACCTTC	CASSLDSGRNLYGYTF
.	.	TRBV10-3	TRBJ1-1	TGTGCCATCAGTGACCCACGGCAGGGGAACACTGAAGCTTTCTTT	CAISDPRQGNTEAFF
TRBD1	.	TRBV6-5	TRBJ1-1	TGTGCCAGCAGTTACTCGGGGACAGTAGTCAACACTGAAGCTTTCTTT	CASSYSGTVVNTEAFF
.	.	TRBV21-1	TRBJ2-7	TGTGCCAGCAGCAAAGCGCTAGTAGGACTTTGGATTGGAGAGCAGTACTTC	CASSKALVGLWIGEQYF
.	.	TRBV25-1	TRBJ1-6	TGTGCCAGCAGTGAATTCTCTCTTTCACCCCTCCACTTT	CASSEFSLSPLHF
TRBD1	.	TRBV4-3	TRBJ2-2	TGCGCCAGCAGCCAGAGGACAGGGGCGAACACCGGGGAGCTGTTTTTT	CASSQRTGANTGELFF
.	.	TRBV13	TRBJ1-1	TGTGCCAGCAGCTTATTTCGCGGGAACACTGAAGCTTTCTTT	CASSLFRGNTEAFF
.	.	TRBV5-5	TRBJ2-2	TGTGCCAGCAGCTTCCTAGAATACACCGGGGAGCTGTTTTTT	CASSFLEYTGELFF
.	.	TRBV6-5	TRBJ2-2	TGTGCCAGCAGTGGGGGCCAGGCGCGTCCCGGGGAGCTGTTTTTT	CASSGGQARPGELFF
TRBD1	.	TRBV29-1	TRBJ1-2	TGCGGCGGCGGCACAGGGGGCATAGGTGGCTACACCTTC	CGGGTGGIGGYTF
TRBD1	.	TRBV5-1	TRBJ2-1	TGCGCCAGCAGCCTAGGACAGGGACCCTACAATGAGCAGTTCTTC	CASSLGQGPYNEQFF
.	.	TRBV10-3	TRBJ2-2	TGTGCCATCAGGAGGACGCGGGGCCCGAACACCGGGGAGCTGTTTTTT	CAIRRTRGPNTGELFF